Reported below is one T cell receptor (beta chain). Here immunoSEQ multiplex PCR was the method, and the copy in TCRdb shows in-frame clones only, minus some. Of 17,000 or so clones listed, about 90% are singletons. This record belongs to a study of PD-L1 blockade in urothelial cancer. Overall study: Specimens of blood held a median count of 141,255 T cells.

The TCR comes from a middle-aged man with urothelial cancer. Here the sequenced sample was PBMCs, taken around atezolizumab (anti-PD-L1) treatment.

CDR3 region: CASRETTGVANEKLFF. CDR3 sequence (DNA): TGCGCCAGCAGAGAAACTACAGGGGTGGCTAATGAAAAACTGTTTTTT. The rearrangement joins TRBV5-1 to TRBJ1-4, with 7 bases identical to TRBD1. V trimming: 5 bases; J trimming: 3 bases; junction bases outside the gene matches: 10. The CDR3 extends over 16 amino acids. Germline CDR1 reads SGHRS; CDR2 reads YFSETQ.